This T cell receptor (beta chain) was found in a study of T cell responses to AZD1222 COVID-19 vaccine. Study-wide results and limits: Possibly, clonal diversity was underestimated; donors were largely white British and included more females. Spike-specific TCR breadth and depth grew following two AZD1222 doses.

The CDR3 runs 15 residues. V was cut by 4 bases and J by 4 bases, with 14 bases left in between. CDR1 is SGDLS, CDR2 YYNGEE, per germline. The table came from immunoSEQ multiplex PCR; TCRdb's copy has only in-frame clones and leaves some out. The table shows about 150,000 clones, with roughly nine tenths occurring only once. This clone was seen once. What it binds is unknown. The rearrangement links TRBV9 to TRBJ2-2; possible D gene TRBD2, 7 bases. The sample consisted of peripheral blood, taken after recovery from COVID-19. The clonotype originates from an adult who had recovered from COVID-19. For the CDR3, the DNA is TGTGCCAGCAGCCAAGGGGGGGCGGGCACCGGGGAGCTGTTTTTT. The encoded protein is CASSQGGAGTGELFF.